The rows below give T cell receptor beta chains drawn from one sample of a study of blood T cell repertoires in COVID-19. Generated by immunoSEQ multiplex PCR, the TCRdb table keeps only in-frame clones and is missing some. The table includes more than 150,000 clones, approximately 83% detected once. The material sequenced was peripheral blood. These receptors were taken from a woman in her fifties or sixties with acute or convalescent COVID-19. CDR3s include the opening cysteine and the closing phenylalanine or tryptophan. Fields, in order: D gene, V gene, clone size, J gene, CDR3 protein, CDR3 DNA. A D gene is named only where the DNA matches it firmly. Only part of the rows carry a size: once, few, many, or a class if the clone is expanded.

d_call: TRBD2
v_call: TRBV7-6
clone_size: .
j_call: TRBJ2-3
cdr3_aa: CASSFSPFPGLAGGSTDTQYF
cdr3_nt: TGTGCCAGCAGCTTTTCCCCCTTTCCGGGACTAGCGGGGGGTAGCACAGATACGCAGTATTTT

d_call: .
v_call: TRBV5-1
clone_size: .
j_call: TRBJ2-7
cdr3_aa: CASSLTDNSFYEQYF
cdr3_nt: TGCGCCAGCAGCTTAACCGACAACTCCTTCTACGAGCAGTACTTC

d_call: .
v_call: TRBV7-2
clone_size: .
j_call: TRBJ2-2
cdr3_aa: CASSPYSTKPGELFF
cdr3_nt: TGTGCCAGCAGCCCTTACTCGACAAAGCCCGGGGAGCTGTTTTTT

d_call: .
v_call: TRBV19
clone_size: .
j_call: TRBJ2-7
cdr3_aa: CASSWTATYEQYF
cdr3_nt: TGTGCCAGTAGTTGGACAGCTACCTACGAGCAGTACTTC

d_call: .
v_call: TRBV11-3
clone_size: .
j_call: TRBJ1-1
cdr3_aa: CASSLGQGQNTEAFF
cdr3_nt: TGTGCCAGCAGCTTAGGCCAGGGGCAGAACACTGAAGCTTTCTTT

d_call: .
v_call: TRBV7-6
clone_size: .
j_call: TRBJ2-3
cdr3_aa: CASSKAVTLADTQYF
cdr3_nt: TGTGCCAGCAGCAAAGCCGTTACGCTTGCAGATACGCAGTATTTT

d_call: .
v_call: TRBV10-3
clone_size: .
j_call: TRBJ2-5
cdr3_aa: CAIRDREETQYF
cdr3_nt: TGTGCCATCAGGGACAGAGAAGAGACCCAGTACTTC

d_call: .
v_call: TRBV7-9
clone_size: .
j_call: TRBJ1-4
cdr3_aa: CASSLASGLTANEKLFF
cdr3_nt: TGTGCCAGCAGCTTAGCTAGTGGTCTTACCGCTAATGAAAAACTGTTTTTT

d_call: .
v_call: TRBV28
clone_size: .
j_call: TRBJ2-5
cdr3_aa: CASSARDTLRETQYF
cdr3_nt: TGTGCCAGCAGTGCTCGGGACACTCTAAGAGAGACCCAGTACTTC

d_call: TRBD1
v_call: TRBV6-5
clone_size: .
j_call: TRBJ1-5
cdr3_aa: CASRRDRNSNQPQHF
cdr3_nt: TGTGCCAGCAGACGGGACAGAAATAGCAATCAGCCCCAGCATTTT

d_call: TRBD1
v_call: TRBV10-1
clone_size: once
j_call: TRBJ1-5
cdr3_aa: CASTRTGFAPGQPQHF
cdr3_nt: TGCGCCAGCACCAGGACAGGGTTTGCGCCAGGTCAGCCCCAGCATTTT

d_call: TRBD1
v_call: TRBV5-6
clone_size: .
j_call: TRBJ2-7
cdr3_aa: CASSLGPQGYEQYF
cdr3_nt: TGTGCCAGCAGCTTGGGACCACAGGGGTACGAGCAGTACTTC

d_call: .
v_call: TRBV14
clone_size: .
j_call: TRBJ2-5
cdr3_aa: CASSQALAKQETQYF
cdr3_nt: TGTGCCAGCAGCCAGGCCTTAGCGAAACAAGAGACCCAGTACTTC

d_call: .
v_call: TRBV10-3
clone_size: .
j_call: TRBJ1-2
cdr3_aa: CAISERQGLRGYGYTF
cdr3_nt: TGTGCCATCAGTGAAAGGCAAGGGCTACGGGGTTATGGCTACACCTTC

d_call: .
v_call: TRBV28
clone_size: .
j_call: TRBJ1-4
cdr3_aa: CASSLTQATNEKLFF
cdr3_nt: TGTGCCAGCAGCCTTACACAGGCAACTAATGAAAAACTGTTTTTT

d_call: .
v_call: TRBV18
clone_size: .
j_call: TRBJ1-1
cdr3_aa: CASSPGQLNTEAFF
cdr3_nt: TGTGCCAGCTCACCCGGACAGTTGAACACTGAAGCTTTCTTT

d_call: TRBD1
v_call: TRBV10-3
clone_size: .
j_call: TRBJ1-2
cdr3_aa: CAISDPGQVRTNYGYTF
cdr3_nt: TGTGCCATCAGTGACCCGGGACAGGTCCGCACTAACTATGGCTACACCTTC

d_call: TRBD1
v_call: TRBV9
clone_size: .
j_call: TRBJ1-4
cdr3_aa: CASSARQGSTTNEKLFF
cdr3_nt: TGTGCCAGCAGCGCACGACAGGGATCTACAACTAATGAAAAACTGTTTTTT

d_call: TRBD1
v_call: TRBV5-6
clone_size: .
j_call: TRBJ1-1
cdr3_aa: CASSFRTGGLRTEAFF
cdr3_nt: TGTGCCAGCAGCTTCAGGACAGGCGGGCTTCGGACTGAAGCTTTCTTT

d_call: .
v_call: TRBV23-1
clone_size: once
j_call: TRBJ1-5
cdr3_aa: CASSQWTVYSNQPQHF
cdr3_nt: TGCGCCAGCAGTCAATGGACAGTTTATAGCAATCAGCCCCAGCATTTT

d_call: TRBD2
v_call: TRBV5-4
clone_size: .
j_call: TRBJ2-5
cdr3_aa: CASSKGLAGGERETQYF
cdr3_nt: TGTGCCAGCAGCAAGGGACTAGCGGGGGGGGAGCGAGAGACCCAGTACTTC

d_call: TRBD1
v_call: TRBV9
clone_size: .
j_call: TRBJ1-6
cdr3_aa: CASSATGGGSPLHF
cdr3_nt: TGTGCCAGCAGCGCGACAGGGGGCGGTTCACCCCTCCACTTT

d_call: .
v_call: TRBV30
clone_size: few
j_call: TRBJ1-5
cdr3_aa: CAWKNREGQPQHF
cdr3_nt: TGTGCCTGGAAAAACAGGGAAGGACAGCCCCAGCATTTT

d_call: .
v_call: TRBV18
clone_size: .
j_call: TRBJ2-7
cdr3_aa: CASSPTLGSYEQYF
cdr3_nt: TGTGCCAGCTCACCAACACTAGGTTCCTACGAGCAGTACTTC

d_call: .
v_call: TRBV6-6
clone_size: .
j_call: TRBJ2-1
cdr3_aa: CAYPGGARYNEQFF
cdr3_nt: TGTGCCTACCCGGGCGGGGCAAGGTACAATGAGCAGTTCTTC

d_call: .
v_call: TRBV10-1
clone_size: .
j_call: TRBJ1-2
cdr3_aa: CASSPSGNHGYTF
cdr3_nt: TGCGCCAGCAGTCCTAGCGGGAACCATGGCTACACCTTC

d_call: .
v_call: TRBV18
clone_size: .
j_call: TRBJ1-1
cdr3_aa: CASSEVEGNTEAFF
cdr3_nt: TGTGCCAGCTCCGAGGTGGAGGGGAACACTGAAGCTTTCTTT

d_call: .
v_call: TRBV19
clone_size: .
j_call: TRBJ1-6
cdr3_aa: CASSTGQLYNSPLHF
cdr3_nt: TGTGCCAGTAGTACTGGACAGCTCTATAATTCACCCCTCCACTTT

d_call: .
v_call: TRBV19
clone_size: .
j_call: TRBJ1-4
cdr3_aa: CASTDTATNEKLFF
cdr3_nt: TGTGCCAGTACCGACACAGCAACTAATGAAAAACTGTTTTTT

d_call: .
v_call: TRBV6-5
clone_size: .
j_call: TRBJ1-1
cdr3_aa: CASRAMGQLNTEAFF
cdr3_nt: TGTGCCAGCAGAGCTATGGGGCAGTTGAACACTGAAGCTTTCTTT

d_call: .
v_call: TRBV28
clone_size: few
j_call: TRBJ1-6
cdr3_aa: CASSLQYSPLHF
cdr3_nt: TGTGCCAGCAGTTTACAGTATTCACCCCTCCACTTT

d_call: TRBD2
v_call: TRBV7-8
clone_size: .
j_call: TRBJ2-5
cdr3_aa: CASSLGRVAGNQETQYF
cdr3_nt: TGTGCCAGCAGCTTAGGCCGGGTAGCGGGGAACCAAGAGACCCAGTACTTC

d_call: TRBD1
v_call: TRBV5-4
clone_size: .
j_call: TRBJ1-5
cdr3_aa: CASSLGPGGDRNQPQHF
cdr3_nt: TGTGCCAGCAGCTTAGGGCCAGGGGGCGATCGCAATCAGCCCCAGCATTTT

d_call: .
v_call: TRBV7-2
clone_size: .
j_call: TRBJ2-1
cdr3_aa: CASGGALSYNEQFF
cdr3_nt: TGTGCCAGCGGGGGGGCCCTATCCTACAATGAGCAGTTCTTC

d_call: .
v_call: TRBV27
clone_size: .
j_call: TRBJ1-6
cdr3_aa: CASSITGPNSPLHF
cdr3_nt: TGTGCCAGCAGTATTACAGGGCCCAATTCACCCCTCCACTTT

d_call: .
v_call: TRBV27
clone_size: .
j_call: TRBJ2-4
cdr3_aa: CASSFWGGGSKNIQYF
cdr3_nt: TGTGCCAGCAGTTTCTGGGGGGGCGGATCCAAAAACATTCAGTACTTC

d_call: .
v_call: TRBV20-1
clone_size: .
j_call: TRBJ1-3
cdr3_aa: CSASIRSMGNTIYF
cdr3_nt: TGCAGTGCTAGTATCCGGTCGATGGGAAACACCATATATTTT

d_call: TRBD1
v_call: TRBV3-1/TRBV3-2
clone_size: once
j_call: TRBJ1-6
cdr3_aa: CASKTGDNSPLHF
cdr3_nt: TGTGCCAGCAAGACAGGGGATAACTCACCCCTCCACTTT

d_call: .
v_call: TRBV5-1
clone_size: .
j_call: TRBJ1-1
cdr3_aa: CASSFEGVNTEAFF
cdr3_nt: TGCGCCAGCAGCTTTGAAGGGGTGAACACTGAAGCTTTCTTT

d_call: .
v_call: TRBV5-4
clone_size: .
j_call: TRBJ1-2
cdr3_aa: CASSLSWGQGFYGYTF
cdr3_nt: TGTGCCAGCAGCTTGAGCTGGGGCCAAGGGTTCTATGGCTACACCTTC

d_call: .
v_call: TRBV24-1
clone_size: .
j_call: TRBJ2-5
cdr3_aa: CATSDRGDTSETQYF
cdr3_nt: TGTGCCACCAGTGATCGGGGTGATACATCAGAGACCCAGTACTTC

d_call: .
v_call: TRBV14
clone_size: .
j_call: TRBJ2-5
cdr3_aa: CASSQGGAQYF
cdr3_nt: TGTGCCAGCAGCCAAGGCGGGGCCCAGTACTTC

d_call: TRBD2
v_call: TRBV27
clone_size: .
j_call: TRBJ2-3
cdr3_aa: CASNLAGGRDTQYF
cdr3_nt: TGTGCCAGCAATTTAGCGGGGGGGCGAGATACGCAGTATTTT

d_call: .
v_call: TRBV29-1
clone_size: .
j_call: TRBJ2-3
cdr3_aa: CSVPPTGITDTQYF
cdr3_nt: TGCAGCGTTCCTCCGACAGGAATCACAGATACGCAGTATTTT

d_call: TRBD1
v_call: TRBV4-2
clone_size: .
j_call: TRBJ2-7
cdr3_aa: CASSQPGQDISYEQYF
cdr3_nt: TGTGCCAGCAGCCAGCCGGGACAGGACATCTCCTACGAGCAGTACTTC

d_call: .
v_call: TRBV25-1
clone_size: .
j_call: TRBJ1-2
cdr3_aa: CASSEVSSGYTF
cdr3_nt: TGTGCCAGCAGCGAAGTTTCGAGCGGCTACACCTTC

d_call: TRBD1
v_call: TRBV9
clone_size: few
j_call: TRBJ1-4
cdr3_aa: CASSSGQGTTNEKLFF
cdr3_nt: TGTGCCAGCAGCTCTGGACAGGGAACTACTAATGAAAAACTGTTTTTT

d_call: .
v_call: TRBV4-1
clone_size: .
j_call: TRBJ1-6
cdr3_aa: CASSPTHSYNSPLHF
cdr3_nt: TGCGCCAGCAGCCCGACACACTCCTATAATTCACCCCTCCACTTT

d_call: .
v_call: TRBV6-5
clone_size: .
j_call: TRBJ1-2
cdr3_aa: CASSYATRQKYGYTF
cdr3_nt: TGTGCCAGCAGTTACGCGACGAGACAGAAGTATGGCTACACCTTC